What follows describes a single TCR beta chain. What it recognizes is unknown. The data were obtained in a study of shared clonotypes between healthy human individuals. The study, taken as a whole, reports: Clonotypes that were shared across four donors made up around 5% of naive CD4 clonotypes.

This table comes from immunoSEQ multiplex PCR, and its TCRdb copy is limited to in-frame clones, with some not included. Of 1.5 million to 1.9 million clones detected, approximately 98% appear once; the ten largest clones hold about 0.4%. J lost 1 base, V lost 5 bases, and 5 bases had no gene match. This CDR3 region has 15 residues. Germline V gene data show CDR1 as SGHTA and CDR2 as FQGNSA. The chain uses TRBV7-2 and TRBJ2-7, with 10 bases aligning to TRBD2. The sequence derives from a man aged 25 to 40 in good health. What was sequenced was naive CD4+ T cells sorted from blood. Stated subset: CD45RA+ positively selected. DNA for the CDR3: TGTGCCAGCAGCGCTAGCGGGAGTATATCCTACGAGCAGTACTTC. Protein: CASSASGSISYEQYF.